These 18 T cell receptor beta chains share one sample of origin, sequenced in a study of T cell responses to AZD1222 COVID-19 vaccine. The table came from immunoSEQ multiplex PCR; TCRdb's copy has only in-frame clones and leaves some out. The data hold 80,000 to 95,000 clones, with 80% to 90% observed a single time. The sample was peripheral blood, taken on day 0 of AZD1222 vaccination. These receptors were obtained from an adult in good health.

V is TRBV6-2 or TRBV6-3 and J is TRBJ1-4; TRBD1 matches 7 bases. CDR3 length: 14 residues. Germline V lookup: CDR1 MNHEY, CDR2 SVGEGT. Trimming removed 4 bases from V and 5 bases from J; junction bases left unmatched: 4. The CDR3 sequence is CASSLTGENEKLFF. DNA of the CDR3: TGTGCCAGCAGTTTAACAGGGGAGAATGAAAAACTGTTTTTT.

The V call is TRBV28, the J call TRBJ1-5; 9 bases are a match to TRBD1. The junction had 10 bases not matched to a gene; V was cut back by 6 bases and J by 4 bases. There are 16 residues in the CDR3. Germline-derived CDR1 and CDR2 are MDHEN and SYDVKM. The chain's CDR3 is CASRPPGQGFNQPQHF. For the CDR3, the DNA is TGTGCCAGCAGACCCCCGGGACAGGGTTTTAATCAGCCCCAGCATTTT.

With respect to this clone: It is likely a read error, because the conserved phenylalanine at the end of the CDR3 is missing. The chain links TRBV20-1 to TRBJ2-3; D is undetermined. The CDR3 length is 11 residues. Per the germline V gene, CDR1 is DFQATT and CDR2 is SNEGSKA (reference sequence). V was pared by 3 bases and J by 1 base, with 2 bases between. Here the CDR3 DNA reads TGCAGTGCTAGTCGCACAGATACGCAGTATCTT. Amino acids: CSASRTDTQYL.

The chain employs TRBV19 and TRBJ2-1; no reliable D call. Germline loops: CDR1 LNHDA, CDR2 SQIVND (reference sequence). This CDR3 has 14 residues. With 5 bases removed from V and 1 base from J, the gap between germline ends came to 9 bases. The CDR3 protein is CASSHDISYNEQFF. The DNA for the CDR3 is TGTGCCAGTAGTCATGACATATCCTACAATGAGCAGTTCTTC.

J is TRBJ1-1 and V is TRBV14, with unresolved D. The CDR3 spans 14 residues. The V and J ends lost 3 bases and 3 bases respectively, with 11 bases between them. Germline CDR1 SGHDN, CDR2 FVKESK. The CDR3: CASSQAGRDTEAFF. The CDR3 coding sequence is TGTGCCAGCAGCCAGGCTGGCCGGGACACTGAAGCTTTCTTT.

This clone was observed a handful of times. The chain couples TRBV5-1 to TRBJ2-3; D gene unclear. The germline gives CDR1 SGHRS, CDR2 YFSETQ. Trimming stripped 0 bases from V and 3 bases from J, with 11 bases between. This CDR3 comprises 15 residues. The CDR3 sequence is CASSLDGQATDTQYF. CDR3 DNA: TGCGCCAGCAGCTTGGACGGTCAGGCAACAGATACGCAGTATTTT.

The rearrangement links TRBV6-5 to TRBJ1-5; D is unresolved. CDR1 is MNHEY, CDR2 SVGAGI, per germline. V lost 6 bases to trimming and J lost 6 bases, with 9 bases between them. The CDR3 length is 12 residues. The CDR3 here is CASRTVGQPQHF. CDR3 in DNA: TGTGCCAGCAGAACGGTTGGTCAGCCCCAGCATTTT.

Here the CDR3 DNA reads TGCGCCAGCAGCCAAGATCGGGGCGGCACCTACGAGCAGTACTTC. It translates to CASSQDRGGTYEQYF. The chain couples TRBV4-3 to TRBJ2-7, with D perhaps given as TRBD1 or TRBD2 (5 bases each). V was shortened by 0 bases and J by 2 bases, with 11 bases between the two germline ends. Germline V CDR1 and CDR2: LGHNA, YSLEER. The length of the CDR3 is 15 residues.

The V call is TRBV5-5, the J call TRBJ2-5; D gene unclear. Between the trimmed V and J ends, which lost 0 bases and 2 bases, there was a span of 2 bases. This CDR3 spans 12 amino acids. CDR1 and CDR2 (germline): SGHKS, YYEKEE (reference sequence). In DNA form, the CDR3 reads TGTGCCAGCAGCTTGGAGCAAGAGACCCAGTACTTC. It translates to CASSLEQETQYF.

The chain carries TRBV29-1 and TRBJ1-2, with TRBD1 matching over 7 bases. The V segment lost 4 bases and the J segment 4 bases; nucleotides outside the gene matches: 3. The CDR3 has 12 residues. The V gene's germline CDR1 is SQVTM and CDR2 ANQGSEA. In DNA form, the CDR3 reads TGCAGCGTTGGACAGGGTACCTATGGCTACACCTTC. This codes for CSVGQGTYGYTF.

V usage is TRBV19 and J usage is TRBJ2-2, with D uncertain. The CDR3 covers 11 residues. Deletions cut 11 bases from V and 5 bases from J, with 9 bases between. Germline loops: CDR1 LNHDA, CDR2 SQIVND (reference sequence). Here the CDR3 DNA reads TGTGCCGGCCGTGGAACCGGGGAGCTGTTTTTT. Amino acids: CAGRGTGELFF. Complete variable domain (other parts from reference TRBV19 and TRBJ2-2): DGGITQSPKYLFRKEGQNVTLSCEQNLNHDAMYWYRQDPGQGLRLIYYSQIVNDFQKGDIAEGYSVSREKKESFPLTVTSAQKNPTAFYLCAGRGTGELFFGEGSRLTVL.

Only a few counts were recorded for this clone. V is TRBV11-3 and J is TRBJ2-7; no firm D call. The length of the CDR3 is 15 residues. Trimming took 1 base from V and 5 from J, leaving 15 bases between them. Germline CDR1 is SGHNT and CDR2 is YENEEA. CDR3 coding DNA: TGTGCCAGCAGCTTAGGAGCGACACCGTCCGACGAGCAGTACTTC. It yields the protein CASSLGATPSDEQYF.

The V gene is TRBV5-1, the J gene TRBJ2-2; 10 nucleotides align to TRBD2. V lost 2 bases, J lost 2 bases, and 6 bases stayed unmatched. CDR1 and CDR2 from the germline V gene are SGHRS and YFSETQ. The CDR3 runs to 17 residues. The CDR3 DNA follows: TGCGCCAGCAGCTTCCGAACTAGCGGGGTTAACACCGGGGAGCTGTTTTTT. Translating gives CASSFRTSGVNTGELFF.

V usage is TRBV3-1 (or the pseudogene TRBV3-2) and J usage is TRBJ1-6, with D unresolved. V shed 0 bases and J shed 9 bases, with 12 bases lying between them. Germline CDR1 and CDR2: LGHDT and YNNKEL (reference sequence). The CDR3 has 15 residues. The CDR3 is CASSQDQVRSSPLHF. CDR3 sequence (DNA): TGTGCCAGCAGCCAAGATCAGGTTAGGAGTTCACCCCTCCACTTT.

The chain links TRBV6-2 or TRBV6-3 to TRBJ1-4; tentative D call: TRBD1 (5 bases). Germline assignment: CDR1 MNHEY and CDR2 SVGEGT. There are 16 residues in the CDR3. The V and J ends lost 5 bases and 5 bases respectively, with 18 bases between them. CDR3 sequence reads: CASSRPLGGINEKLFF. CDR3 bases: TGTGCCAGCAGTCGACCACTCGGGGGGATCAATGAAAAACTGTTTTTT.

The chain combines TRBV6-5 with TRBJ1-5, with no clear D. The CDR3 length is 14 residues. The germline V gene has CDR1 MNHEY and CDR2 SVGAGI. V was shortened by 5 bases and J by 0 bases, with 8 bases between the two germline ends. CDR3 sequence (DNA): TGTGCCAGCAGTCGTAGGTATAGCAATCAGCCCCAGCATTTT. Its protein is CASSRRYSNQPQHF.

This clone appeared once. The chain is built from TRBV3-1 (or the pseudogene TRBV3-2) and TRBJ1-5, with 9 bases fitting TRBD1. The CDR3 has 15 residues. In germline, CDR1 is LGHDT, CDR2 YNNKEL (reference sequence). Trimming at V came to 2 bases and at J to 6 bases, leaving 5 bases not matched to a gene. CDR3 sequence: CASSQTGTGSQPQHF. Here the CDR3 DNA reads TGTGCCAGCAGCCAAACAGGGACAGGGAGTCAGCCCCAGCATTTT.

Turning to this clone: Other DNA sequences in this specimen translate into the identical CDR3. The gene calls are TRBV9 and TRBJ1-1; D unclear. The CDR3 is 13 amino acids. In germline, CDR1 is SGDLS, CDR2 YYNGEE. The V end was cut by 0 bases, the J end by 1 base, with 4 bases between. CDR3: CASSVDRNTEAFF. In DNA, the CDR3 is TGTGCCAGCAGCGTAGACAGGAACACTGAAGCTTTCTTT.